These 29 T cell receptor beta chains came from one sample sequenced in a study of blood T cell repertoires in COVID-19. The data were produced by immunoSEQ multiplex PCR, yet TCRdb's version contains in-frame clones alone and is incomplete. Of approximately 200,000 clones detected, 87% appear once; the ten largest clones hold about 1.9%. Sequencing input: peripheral blood. These receptors came from a man between 35 and 55 years old with active or convalescent COVID-19.

The chain uses TRBV9 and TRBJ2-2; 9 bases line up with TRBD1. The CDR3 length is 16 residues. CDR1 is SGDLS and CDR2 is YYNGEE in the germline V gene. V shed 0 bases, J shed 5 bases, and the junction held 5 bases outside the gene matches. The CDR3 loop is CASSVEDRGGTGELFF. The CDR3 DNA sequence: TGTGCCAGCAGCGTAGAGGACAGGGGAGGAACCGGGGAGCTGTTTTTT.

For the CDR3, the DNA is TGTGCCAGTTCCGGGGGGGCGGACCCCTATGGCTACACCTTC. Translation gives CASSGGADPYGYTF. This rearrangement joins TRBV28 to TRBJ1-2; tentatively, D is TRBD1 (6 bases). This CDR3 comprises 14 residues. V lost 9 bases and J lost 4, with 18 bases in between. Germline lookup yields CDR1 MDHEN and CDR2 SYDVKM.

This chain joins TRBV10-2 and TRBJ2-7; 9 nucleotides agree with TRBD2. This CDR3 is built from 15 residues. V lost 6 bases and J lost 0; bases outside the gene matches: 6. Germline CDR1 is WSHSY and CDR2 is SAAADI. This CDR3 reads CASRVAGALSYEQYF. DNA of the CDR3: TGCGCCAGCAGAGTAGCGGGAGCCCTCTCCTACGAGCAGTACTTC.

The CDR3: CASSSTTRVGANVLTF. CDR3 nucleotides: TGTGCCAGCAGCTCCACCACCAGGGTTGGGGCCAACGTCCTGACTTTC. The rearrangement uses TRBV9 and TRBJ2-6; possibly TRBD1 for D (5 bases). CDR1 is SGDLS and CDR2 is YYNGEE in the germline V gene. The V end lost 4 bases, the J end lost 3 bases, and 14 bases lay between the germline ends. This CDR3 contains 16 residues. Together with reference TRBV9 and TRBJ2-6, the CDR3 gives the full variable domain: DSGVTQTPKHLITATGQRVTLRCSPRSGDLSVYWYQQSLDQGLQFLIQYYNGEERAKGNILERFSAQQFPDLHSELNLSSLELGDSALYFCASSSTTRVGANVLTFGAGSRLTVL.

The chain carries TRBV25-1 and TRBJ1-2, with D perhaps matching TRBD1 (5 bases). The CDR3 loop spans 15 amino acids. Germline V gene data show CDR1 as MGHDK and CDR2 as SYGVNS. V was shortened by 3 bases and J by 7 bases, with 18 bases between the two germline ends. The CDR3 loop reads CASSEAGKQARGYTF. The CDR3 region has the DNA TGTGCCAGCAGTGAGGCAGGTAAACAGGCGCGTGGCTACACCTTC.

V usage is TRBV28 and J usage is TRBJ1-4; no clear D. Germline V CDR1 and CDR2: MDHEN, SYDVKM. With 2 bases removed from V and 0 bases from J, the gap between germline ends came to 4 bases. CDR3 length: 14 residues. Written as DNA, the CDR3 is TGTGCCAGCAGTTTACCTGCAACTAATGAAAAACTGTTTTTT. Residues: CASSLPATNEKLFF.

The chain combines TRBV5-4 with TRBJ2-5, with 10 positions matching TRBD1. Germline V gene data show CDR1 as SGHNT and CDR2 as YYREEE (reference sequence). The CDR3 sequence is 14 residues long. V lost 4 bases and J lost 5; bases outside the gene matches: 5. CDR3 DNA sequence: TGTGCCAGCAGCCGGGACAGGGGTTCCGAGACCCAGTACTTC. Amino acid sequence: CASSRDRGSETQYF.

This chain links TRBV28 with TRBJ1-4; D ambiguous. In germline, CDR1 is MDHEN, CDR2 SYDVKM. The V end lost 4 bases, the J end lost 0 bases, and 9 bases lay between the germline ends. CDR3 length: 15 residues. CDR3: CASSYNIATNEKLFF. The CDR3 DNA is TGTGCCAGCAGTTACAACATTGCAACTAATGAAAAACTGTTTTTT.

The chain uses TRBV30 and TRBJ2-7, with a tentative D call TRBD2 (6 bases). Trimming stripped 0 bases from V and 6 bases from J, with 12 bases between. Germline CDR1 is GTSNPN and CDR2 is SVGIG (reference sequence). This CDR3 is built from 13 residues. The CDR3 protein is CAWSVGGHSEQYF. The DNA for the CDR3 is TGTGCCTGGAGTGTAGGAGGGCACAGCGAGCAGTACTTC.

In this sample, this clone turned up once. The genes are TRBV30 and TRBJ1-2; no definite D call. Germline CDR1 reads GTSNPN; CDR2 reads SVGIG (reference sequence). Trimming left V 5 bases short and J 2 bases short, with 15 bases between. This CDR3 comprises 14 residues. In DNA form, the CDR3 reads TGTGCCTGGGCCATTGGAGCCCTAAACTATGGCTACACCTTC. Amino acids: CAWAIGALNYGYTF.

The chain is built from TRBV30 and TRBJ1-5; D is unclear. The CDR3 sequence is 13 residues long. V lost 8 bases and J 0 bases, leaving 11 bases between the germline ends. Germline values: CDR1 GTSNPN, CDR2 SVGIG (reference sequence). CDR3 nucleotide sequence: TGTGCCCTCTCCCGGAGTAGCAATCAGCCCCAGCATTTT. Amino acid sequence: CALSRSSNQPQHF.

The chain links TRBV14 to TRBJ2-7; TRBD1 agrees at 9 bases. With 5 bases clipped from V and 6 bases from J, the junction kept 8 bases outside the gene matches. The CDR3 contains 14 residues. The germline gives CDR1 SGHDN, CDR2 FVKESK. The CDR3 DNA is TGTGCCAGCAGCGTTTGGACAGGGGAGGGCGAGCAGTACTTC. Translating it yields CASSVWTGEGEQYF.

This sequence joins TRBV19 and TRBJ2-2; 13 bases line up with TRBD2. This CDR3 is 16 amino acids long. Germline CDR1 and CDR2: LNHDA and SQIVND (reference sequence). After removal of 6 bases from V and 1 base from J, the junction contained 2 bases not matched to a gene. The CDR3 sequence: CASSWTSGGNTGELFF. CDR3 DNA: TGTGCCAGTAGCTGGACTAGCGGGGGGAACACCGGGGAGCTGTTTTTT.

V usage is TRBV3-1 (or the pseudogene TRBV3-2) and J usage is TRBJ2-3, with D maybe TRBD1 (5 bases). V lost 4 bases and J 3 bases, leaving 20 bases between the germline ends. This CDR3 is built from 17 residues. In germline, CDR1 is LGHDT, CDR2 YNNKEL (reference sequence). Here the CDR3 reads CASSPTSSRAWTDTQYF. Written as DNA, the CDR3 is TGTGCCAGCAGCCCTACGTCAAGCAGGGCGTGGACAGATACGCAGTATTTT.

The chain employs TRBV24-1 and TRBJ2-7, with D uncertain. This CDR3 region has 15 residues. Per germline, CDR1 KGHDR and CDR2 SFDVKD. V was shortened by 3 bases and J by 0 bases, with 11 bases between the two germline ends. For the CDR3, the DNA is TGTGCCACCAGTGATGGCGGCGGTTTCTCCTACGAGCAGTACTTC. Its translation: CATSDGGGFSYEQYF.

This chain's CDR3 is CASSFPGVGNTIYF. CDR3 bases: TGTGCCAGCAGCTTTCCCGGGGTTGGAAACACCATATATTTT. The chain links TRBV5-8 to TRBJ1-3, with D hard to call. V lost 2 bases to trimming and J lost 3 bases, with 9 bases between them. Germline loops: CDR1 SGHTS, CDR2 YDEGEE. This CDR3 is 14 amino acids long.

This clone was counted a few times. This chain uses TRBV13 with TRBJ1-3; D gene ambiguous. This CDR3 comprises 14 residues. V was shortened by 2 bases and J by 3 bases, with 8 bases between the two germline ends. Per the germline V gene, CDR1 is PRHDT and CDR2 is FYEKMQ (reference sequence). CDR3 bases: TGTGCCAGCAGCTTAAGCGATGATGGAAACACCATATATTTT. This gives the protein CASSLSDDGNTIYF.

This rearrangement joins TRBV6-5 to TRBJ1-2, with TRBD1 matching over 8 bases. Unmatched junction bases numbered 7, after V lost 6 bases and J lost 4 bases. The CDR3 is made up of 14 amino acids. Looked up from germline, CDR1 is MNHEY and CDR2 is SVGAGI. CDR3 nucleotide sequence: TGTGCCAGCAGCACCAGACAGGGGTCCTATGGCTACACCTTC. Translation: CASSTRQGSYGYTF.

The J gene is TRBJ1-6, the V gene TRBV9; tentatively, D is TRBD1 (5 bases). This CDR3 contains 14 residues. Germline loops: CDR1 SGDLS, CDR2 YYNGEE. V lost 3 bases to trimming and J lost 5 bases, with 9 bases between them. The CDR3 sequence is CASSGTSNNSPLHF. The CDR3 bases are TGTGCCAGCAGCGGGACATCTAATAATTCACCCCTCCACTTT.

J is TRBJ1-6 and V is TRBV5-6; D is perhaps TRBD1 (6 bases). V was cut by 2 bases and J by 1 base, with 7 bases left in between. The CDR3 extends over 15 amino acids. From germline, CDR1 is SGHDT and CDR2 YYEEEE. The DNA of the CDR3 is TGTGCCAGCAGCTTAAGGGGGTCCTATAATTCACCCCTCCACTTT. This codes for CASSLRGSYNSPLHF.

This chain links TRBV25-1 with TRBJ2-2; D possibly corresponds to TRBD1 (6 bases). V lost 3 bases and J lost 4, with 9 bases in between. From germline, CDR1 is MGHDK and CDR2 SYGVNS. This CDR3 is 14 amino acids long. The CDR3 loop reads CASSDPRGTGELFF. CDR3 DNA: TGTGCCAGCAGTGACCCCAGGGGCACCGGGGAGCTGTTTTTT.

V and J are TRBV19 and TRBJ1-1; D is uncertain. This CDR3 contains 12 residues. Looked up from germline, CDR1 is LNHDA and CDR2 is SQIVND (reference sequence). Trimming removed 3 bases from V and 5 bases from J, with 7 bases in between. The CDR3: CASSISYTEAFF. The CDR3 region has the DNA TGTGCCAGTAGTATCTCGTATACTGAAGCTTTCTTT.

The V gene is TRBV6-1, the J gene TRBJ1-4, with 8 bases lining up with TRBD1. CDR1 is MNHNS, CDR2 SASEGT, per germline. The V gene end was trimmed by 6 bases and the J gene end by 5 bases; junction bases not matched to a gene: 8. This CDR3 has 15 residues. CDR3 sequence reads: CASSAPGQVNEKLFF. Written as DNA, the CDR3 is TGTGCCAGCAGCGCTCCGGGACAGGTCAATGAAAAACTGTTTTTT.

Only a few counts were recorded for this clone. Other DNA sequences within the sample encode an identical CDR3. The gene calls are TRBV4-1 and TRBJ1-4; 8 bases align to TRBD1. This CDR3 is 15 amino acids long. J was trimmed by 5 bases and V by 3 bases; bases with no gene match: 5. Germline V gene sequence: CDR1 MGHRA, CDR2 YSYEKL. CDR3 region: CASSQIQGGNEKLFF. The CDR3 DNA reads TGCGCCAGCAGCCAGATACAGGGGGGAAATGAAAAACTGTTTTTT.

The chain is built from TRBV6-5 and TRBJ1-4, with unresolved D. The CDR3 covers 15 residues. Trimming removed 4 bases from V and 0 bases from J, with 9 bases in between. Germline CDR1 MNHEY, CDR2 SVGAGI. CDR3 protein: CASSSGEATNEKLFF. DNA of the CDR3: TGTGCCAGCAGTTCCGGCGAGGCAACTAATGAAAAACTGTTTTTT.

This chain connects TRBV6-5 to TRBJ1-6, with 10 bases lining up with TRBD1. The V segment lost 7 bases and the J segment 9 bases; nucleotides outside the gene matches: 9. Germline V gives CDR1 MNHEY, CDR2 SVGAGI. CDR3 length: 15 amino acids. CDR3 sequence (DNA): TGTGCCAGCAATCGATTCCGGGACAGGGGTTCACCCCTCCACTTT. This gives the protein CASNRFRDRGSPLHF.

The CDR3 sequence: CASKSPTLNYGYTF. CDR3 bases: TGTGCCAGCAAATCGCCGACTCTCAACTATGGCTACACCTTC. The V call is TRBV28, the J call TRBJ1-2; unclear D gene. V lost 7 bases, J lost 2 bases, and 14 bases lay in between. Germline V CDR1 and CDR2: MDHEN, SYDVKM. This CDR3 spans 14 amino acids.

This chain connects TRBV5-1 to TRBJ2-5; D is ambiguous. The V end was cut by 2 bases, the J end by 3 bases, with 11 bases between. CDR3 length equals 14 residues. Per germline, CDR1 SGHRS and CDR2 YFSETQ. The CDR3 reads CASSFLSPEETQYF. CDR3 in DNA: TGCGCCAGCAGCTTTCTGTCTCCCGAAGAGACCCAGTACTTC.

J is TRBJ2-3 and V is TRBV28; 9 nucleotides align to TRBD1. J lost 3 bases, V lost 1 base, and 5 bases had no gene match. CDR1 is MDHEN, CDR2 SYDVKM, per germline. CDR3 length: 16 amino acids. This CDR3 is CASSLSGTGSTDTQYF. The CDR3, as DNA: TGTGCCAGCAGTTTATCCGGGACAGGGAGTACAGATACGCAGTATTTT.